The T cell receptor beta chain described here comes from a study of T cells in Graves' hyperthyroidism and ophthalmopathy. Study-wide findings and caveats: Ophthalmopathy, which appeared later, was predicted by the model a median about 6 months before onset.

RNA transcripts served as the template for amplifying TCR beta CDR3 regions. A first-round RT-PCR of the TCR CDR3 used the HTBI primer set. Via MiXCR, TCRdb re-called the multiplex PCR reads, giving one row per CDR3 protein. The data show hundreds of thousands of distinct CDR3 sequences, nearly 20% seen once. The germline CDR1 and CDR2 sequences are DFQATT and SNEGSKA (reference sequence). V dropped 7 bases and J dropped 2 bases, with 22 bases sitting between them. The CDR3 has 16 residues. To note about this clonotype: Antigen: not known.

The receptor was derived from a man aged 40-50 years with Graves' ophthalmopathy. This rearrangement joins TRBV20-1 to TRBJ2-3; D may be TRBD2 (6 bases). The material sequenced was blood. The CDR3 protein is CSGQEPGLAFTDTQYF. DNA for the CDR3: TGCAGTGGCCAAGAGCCAGGGCTAGCGTTCACAGATACGCAGTATTTT.